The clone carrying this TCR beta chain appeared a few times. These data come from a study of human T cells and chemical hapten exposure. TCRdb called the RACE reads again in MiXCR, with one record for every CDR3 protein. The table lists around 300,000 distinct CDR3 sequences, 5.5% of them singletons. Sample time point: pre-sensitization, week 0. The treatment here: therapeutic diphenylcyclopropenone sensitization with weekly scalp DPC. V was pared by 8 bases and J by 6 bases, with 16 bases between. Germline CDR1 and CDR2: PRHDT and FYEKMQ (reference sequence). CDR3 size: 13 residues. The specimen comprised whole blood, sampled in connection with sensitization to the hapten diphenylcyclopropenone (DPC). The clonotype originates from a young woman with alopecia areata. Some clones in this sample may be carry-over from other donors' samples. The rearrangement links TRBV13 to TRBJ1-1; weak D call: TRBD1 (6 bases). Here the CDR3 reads CASRTDERAEAFF. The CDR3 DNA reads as TGTGCCAGCCGGACAGACGAAAGAGCTGAAGCTTTCTTT.